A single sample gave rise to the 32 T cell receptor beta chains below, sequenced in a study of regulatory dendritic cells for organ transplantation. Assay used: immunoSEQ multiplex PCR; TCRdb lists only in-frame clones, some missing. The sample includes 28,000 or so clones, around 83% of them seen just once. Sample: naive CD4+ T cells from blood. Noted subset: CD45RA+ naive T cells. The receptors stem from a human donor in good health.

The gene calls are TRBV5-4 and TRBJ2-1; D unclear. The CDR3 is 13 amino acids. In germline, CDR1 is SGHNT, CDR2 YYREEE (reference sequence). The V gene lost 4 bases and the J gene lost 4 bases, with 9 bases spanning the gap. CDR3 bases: TGTGCCAGCAGCCCCCCAGGTTACAATGAGCAGTTCTTC. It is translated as CASSPPGYNEQFF.

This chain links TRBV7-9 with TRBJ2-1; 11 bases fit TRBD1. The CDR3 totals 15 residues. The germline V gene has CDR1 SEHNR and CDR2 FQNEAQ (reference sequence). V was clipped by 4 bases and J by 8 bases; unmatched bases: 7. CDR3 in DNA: TGTGCCAGCAGCTCCGGGACAGGGGGTCTCCATGAGCAGTTCTTC. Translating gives CASSSGTGGLHEQFF.

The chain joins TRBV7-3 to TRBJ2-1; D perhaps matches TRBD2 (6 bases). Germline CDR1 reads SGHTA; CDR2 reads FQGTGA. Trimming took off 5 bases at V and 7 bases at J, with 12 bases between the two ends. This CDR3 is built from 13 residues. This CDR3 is CASSLGLQNEQFF. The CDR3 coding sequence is TGTGCCAGCAGCCTCGGACTACAAAATGAGCAGTTCTTC.

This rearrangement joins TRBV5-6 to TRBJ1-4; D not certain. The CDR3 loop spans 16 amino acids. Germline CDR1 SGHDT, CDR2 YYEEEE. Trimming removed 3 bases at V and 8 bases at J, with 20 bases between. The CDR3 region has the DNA TGTGCCAGCAGCTCCCCGGCCCTCGGAGGAGGCGAAAAACTGTTTTTT. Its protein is CASSSPALGGGEKLFF.

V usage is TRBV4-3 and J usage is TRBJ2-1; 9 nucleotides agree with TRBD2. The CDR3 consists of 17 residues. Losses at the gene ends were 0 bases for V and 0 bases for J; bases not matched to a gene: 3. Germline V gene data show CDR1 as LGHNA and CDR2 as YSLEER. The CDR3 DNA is TGCGCCAGCAGCCAAGATTGGCGGGGGGGCTCCTACAATGAGCAGTTCTTC. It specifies CASSQDWRGGSYNEQFF.

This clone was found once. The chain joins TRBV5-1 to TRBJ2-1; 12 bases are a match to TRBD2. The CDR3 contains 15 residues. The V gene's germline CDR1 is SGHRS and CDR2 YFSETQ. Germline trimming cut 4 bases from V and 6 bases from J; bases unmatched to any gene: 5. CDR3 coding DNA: TGCGCCAGCAGCCCCACTAGCGGGGGGACCAATGAGCAGTTCTTC. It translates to CASSPTSGGTNEQFF. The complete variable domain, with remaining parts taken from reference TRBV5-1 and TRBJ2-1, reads KAGVTQTPRYLIKTRGQQVTLSCSPISGHRSVSWYQQTPGQGLQFLFEYFSETQRNKGNFPGRFSGRQFSNSRSEMNVSTLELGDSALYLCASSPTSGGTNEQFFGPGTRLTVL.

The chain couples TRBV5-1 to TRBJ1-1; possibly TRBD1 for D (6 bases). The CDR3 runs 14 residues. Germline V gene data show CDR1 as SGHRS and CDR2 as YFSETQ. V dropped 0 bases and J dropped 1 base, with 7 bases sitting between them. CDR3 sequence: CASSLGQANTEAFF. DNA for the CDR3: TGCGCCAGCAGCTTGGGACAGGCGAACACTGAAGCTTTCTTT.

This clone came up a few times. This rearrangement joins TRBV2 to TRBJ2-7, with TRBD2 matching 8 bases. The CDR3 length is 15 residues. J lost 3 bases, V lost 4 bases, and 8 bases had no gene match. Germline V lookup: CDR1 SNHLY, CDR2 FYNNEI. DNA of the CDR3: TGTGCCAGCAGTGTACGGGGCGGGGGGAACTACGAGCAGTACTTC. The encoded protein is CASSVRGGGNYEQYF.

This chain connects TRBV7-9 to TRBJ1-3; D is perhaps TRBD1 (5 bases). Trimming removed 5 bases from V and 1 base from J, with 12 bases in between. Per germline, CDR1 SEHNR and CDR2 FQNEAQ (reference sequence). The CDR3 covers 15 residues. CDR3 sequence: CASSLGQGSGNTIYF. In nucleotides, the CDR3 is TGTGCCAGCAGCCTCGGGCAGGGTTCTGGAAACACCATATATTTT.

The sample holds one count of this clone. The CDR3 nucleotides read TGTGCCAGTAGTACCGAGACAGGGGGCTTCTCCTACGAGCAGTACTTC. Its translation: CASSTETGGFSYEQYF. J is TRBJ2-7 and V is TRBV19; 10 bases agree with TRBD1. Germline V gene sequence: CDR1 LNHDA, CDR2 SQIVND (reference sequence). This CDR3 spans 16 amino acids. V shed 4 bases and J 0 bases; nucleotides not matched to a gene: 6.

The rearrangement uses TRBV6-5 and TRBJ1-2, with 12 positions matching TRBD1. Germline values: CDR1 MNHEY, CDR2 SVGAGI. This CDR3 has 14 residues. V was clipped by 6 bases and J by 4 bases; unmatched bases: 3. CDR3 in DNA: TGTGCCAGCAGAAGGGACAGGGGGCTCTATGGCTACACCTTC. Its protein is CASRRDRGLYGYTF.

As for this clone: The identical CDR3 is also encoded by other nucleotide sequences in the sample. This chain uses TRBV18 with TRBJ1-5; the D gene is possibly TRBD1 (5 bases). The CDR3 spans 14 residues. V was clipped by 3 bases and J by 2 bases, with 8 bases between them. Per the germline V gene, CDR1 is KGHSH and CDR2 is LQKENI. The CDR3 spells CASSPQGGNQPQHF. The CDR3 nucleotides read TGTGCCAGCTCACCCCAGGGTGGCAATCAGCCCCAGCATTTT.

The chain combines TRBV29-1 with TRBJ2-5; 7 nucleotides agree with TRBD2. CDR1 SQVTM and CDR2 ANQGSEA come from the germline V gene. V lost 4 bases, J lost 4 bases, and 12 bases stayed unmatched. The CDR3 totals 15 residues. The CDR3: CSVGSRGGGGETQYF. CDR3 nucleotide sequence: TGCAGCGTTGGGTCTCGCGGGGGTGGGGGAGAGACCCAGTACTTC. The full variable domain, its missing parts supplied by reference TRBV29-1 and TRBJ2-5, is SAVISQKPSRDICQRGTSLTIQCQVDSQVTMMFWYRQQPGQSLTLIATANQGSEATYESGFVIDKFPISRPNLTFSTLTVSNMSPEDSSIYLCSVGSRGGGGETQYFGPGTRLLVL.

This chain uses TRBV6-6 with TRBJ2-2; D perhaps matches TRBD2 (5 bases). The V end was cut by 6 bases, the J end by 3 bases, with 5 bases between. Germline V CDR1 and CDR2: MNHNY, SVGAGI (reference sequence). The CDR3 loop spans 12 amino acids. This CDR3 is CASRRDTGELFF. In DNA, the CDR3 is TGTGCCAGCAGGAGGGACACCGGGGAGCTGTTTTTT.

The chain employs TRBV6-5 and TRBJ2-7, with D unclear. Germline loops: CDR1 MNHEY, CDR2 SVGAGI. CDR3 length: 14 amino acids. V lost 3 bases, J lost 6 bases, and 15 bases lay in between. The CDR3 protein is CASSYSVPPSEQYF. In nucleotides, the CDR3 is TGTGCCAGCAGTTATTCGGTTCCCCCATCCGAGCAGTACTTC.

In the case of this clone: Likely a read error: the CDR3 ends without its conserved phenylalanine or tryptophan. The CDR3 nucleotides read TGTGCCAGCAGCGTAGAAGGACACAACTATGGCTACACCCTC. Encoded protein: CASSVEGHNYGYTL. This chain uses TRBV9 with TRBJ1-2; TRBD1 might be the D (5 bases). The V end lost 0 bases, the J end lost 2 bases, and 8 bases lay between the germline ends. In germline, CDR1 is SGDLS, CDR2 YYNGEE. This CDR3 has 14 residues.

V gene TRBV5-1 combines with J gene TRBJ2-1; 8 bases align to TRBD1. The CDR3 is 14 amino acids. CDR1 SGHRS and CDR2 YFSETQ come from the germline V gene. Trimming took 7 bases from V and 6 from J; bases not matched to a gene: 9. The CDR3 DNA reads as TGCGCCAGCGCAGCCCAGACAGGGGTCAATGAGCAGTTCTTC. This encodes CASAAQTGVNEQFF.

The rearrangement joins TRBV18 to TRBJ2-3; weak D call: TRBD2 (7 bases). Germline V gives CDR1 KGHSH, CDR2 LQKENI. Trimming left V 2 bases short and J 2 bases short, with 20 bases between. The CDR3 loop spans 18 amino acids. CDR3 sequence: CASSPSPGWGGHTDTQYF. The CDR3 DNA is TGTGCCAGCTCACCATCCCCTGGCTGGGGGGGCCACACAGATACGCAGTATTTT.

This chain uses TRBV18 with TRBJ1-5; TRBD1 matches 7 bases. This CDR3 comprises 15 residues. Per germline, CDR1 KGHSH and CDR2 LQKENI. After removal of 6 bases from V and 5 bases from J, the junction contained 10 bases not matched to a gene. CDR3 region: CASSTQAGGHQPQHF. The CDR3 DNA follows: TGTGCCAGCTCCACCCAGGCAGGGGGTCATCAGCCCCAGCATTTT.

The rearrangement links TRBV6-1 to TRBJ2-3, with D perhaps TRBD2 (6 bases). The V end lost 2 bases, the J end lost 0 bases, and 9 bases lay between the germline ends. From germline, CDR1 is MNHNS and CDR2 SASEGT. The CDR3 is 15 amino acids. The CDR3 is CASSELRGSTDTQYF. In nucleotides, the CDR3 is TGTGCCAGCAGTGAACTCCGGGGGAGCACAGATACGCAGTATTTT.

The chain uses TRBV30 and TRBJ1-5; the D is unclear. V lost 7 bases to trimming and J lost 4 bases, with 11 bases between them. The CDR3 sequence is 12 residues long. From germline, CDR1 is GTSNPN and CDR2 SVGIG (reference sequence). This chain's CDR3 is CAFPGINQPQHF. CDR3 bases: TGTGCCTTCCCGGGTATAAATCAGCCCCAGCATTTT.

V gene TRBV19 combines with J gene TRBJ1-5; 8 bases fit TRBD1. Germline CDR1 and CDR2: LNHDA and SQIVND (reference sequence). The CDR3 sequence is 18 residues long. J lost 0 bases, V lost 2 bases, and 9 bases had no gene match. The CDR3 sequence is CASSITDRGTDSNQPQHF. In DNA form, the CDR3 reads TGTGCCAGTAGTATAACCGACAGGGGTACTGATAGCAATCAGCCCCAGCATTTT. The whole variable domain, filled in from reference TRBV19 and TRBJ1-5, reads DGGITQSPKYLFRKEGQNVTLSCEQNLNHDAMYWYRQDPGQGLRLIYYSQIVNDFQKGDIAEGYSVSREKKESFPLTVTSAQKNPTAFYLCASSITDRGTDSNQPQHFGDGTRLSIL.

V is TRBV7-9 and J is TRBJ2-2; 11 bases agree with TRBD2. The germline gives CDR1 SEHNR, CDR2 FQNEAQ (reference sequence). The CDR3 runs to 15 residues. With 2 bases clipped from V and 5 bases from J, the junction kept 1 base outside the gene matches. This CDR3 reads CASSLLAGGTGELFF. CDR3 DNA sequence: TGTGCCAGCAGCTTACTAGCGGGGGGAACCGGGGAGCTGTTTTTT.

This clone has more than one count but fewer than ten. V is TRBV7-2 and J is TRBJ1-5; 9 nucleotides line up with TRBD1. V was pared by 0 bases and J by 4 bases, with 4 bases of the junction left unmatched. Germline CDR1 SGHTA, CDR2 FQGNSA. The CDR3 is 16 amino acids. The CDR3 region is CASSLATGGLNQPQHF. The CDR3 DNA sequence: TGTGCCAGCAGCTTAGCGACAGGGGGACTTAATCAGCCCCAGCATTTT.

CDR3 loop: CATSRSIATDTQYF. In DNA form, the CDR3 reads TGTGCCACCAGCAGGAGCATCGCCACAGATACGCAGTATTTT. V gene TRBV15 combines with J gene TRBJ2-3; D is unresolved. The germline V and J ends were trimmed by 3 bases and 2 bases, with 9 bases remaining between them. This CDR3 contains 14 residues. Germline values: CDR1 LNHNV, CDR2 YYDKDF (reference sequence).

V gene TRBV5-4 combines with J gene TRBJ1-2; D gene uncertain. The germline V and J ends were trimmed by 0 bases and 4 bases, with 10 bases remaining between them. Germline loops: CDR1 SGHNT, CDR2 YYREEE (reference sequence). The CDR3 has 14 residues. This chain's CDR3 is CASSLDWGGYGYTF. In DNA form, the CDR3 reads TGTGCCAGCAGCTTGGATTGGGGAGGCTATGGCTACACCTTC.

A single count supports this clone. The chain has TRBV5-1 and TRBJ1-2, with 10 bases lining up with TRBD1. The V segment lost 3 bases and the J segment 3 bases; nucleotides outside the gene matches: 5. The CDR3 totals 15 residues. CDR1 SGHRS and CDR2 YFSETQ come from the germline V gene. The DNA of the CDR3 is TGCGCCAGCAGCTCCCCGGACAGGGGGGACTATGGCTACACCTTC. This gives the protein CASSSPDRGDYGYTF.

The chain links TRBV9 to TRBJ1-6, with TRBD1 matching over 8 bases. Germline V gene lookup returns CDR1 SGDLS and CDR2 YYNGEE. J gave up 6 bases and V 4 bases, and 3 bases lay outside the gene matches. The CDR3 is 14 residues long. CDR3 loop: CASSSDRGNSPLHF. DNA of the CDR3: TGTGCCAGCAGCTCTGACAGGGGTAATTCACCCCTCCACTTT. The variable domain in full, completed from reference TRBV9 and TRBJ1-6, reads DSGVTQTPKHLITATGQRVTLRCSPRSGDLSVYWYQQSLDQGLQFLIQYYNGEERAKGNILERFSAQQFPDLHSELNLSSLELGDSALYFCASSSDRGNSPLHFGNGTRLTVT.

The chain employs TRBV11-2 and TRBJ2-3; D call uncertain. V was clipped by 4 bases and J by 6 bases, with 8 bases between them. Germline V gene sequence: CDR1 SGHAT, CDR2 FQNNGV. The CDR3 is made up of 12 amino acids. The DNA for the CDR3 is TGTGCCAGCAGCTCTCCGGTGGATACGCAGTATTTT. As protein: CASSSPVDTQYF.

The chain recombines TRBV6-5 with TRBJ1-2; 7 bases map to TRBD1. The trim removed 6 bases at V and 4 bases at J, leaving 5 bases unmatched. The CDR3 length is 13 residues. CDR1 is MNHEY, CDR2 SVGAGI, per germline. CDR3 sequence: CASSTTGVYGYTF. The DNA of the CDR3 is TGTGCCAGCAGCACCACAGGGGTCTATGGCTACACCTTC.

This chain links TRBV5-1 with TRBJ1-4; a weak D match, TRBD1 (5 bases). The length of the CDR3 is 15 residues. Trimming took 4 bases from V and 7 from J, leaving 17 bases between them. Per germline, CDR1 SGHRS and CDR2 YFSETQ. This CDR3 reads CASSVQGEEGEKLFF. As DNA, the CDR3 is TGCGCCAGCAGCGTCCAGGGTGAGGAGGGTGAAAAACTGTTTTTT.

CDR3 in DNA: TGTGCCAGCAGCGTAGACAGCAGGGTGGGGAACACCGGGGAGCTGTTTTTT. The encoded protein is CASSVDSRVGNTGELFF. The rearrangement uses TRBV9 and TRBJ2-2; possibly TRBD1 for D (5 bases). Germline V gene sequence: CDR1 SGDLS, CDR2 YYNGEE. Trimming removed 0 bases from V and 1 base from J, with 13 bases in between. The CDR3 consists of 17 residues.